The entry that follows covers one T cell receptor beta chain sequence. What it binds is not known. This sample is part of a study of T cell responses to AZD1222 COVID-19 vaccine. About the study: Second-dose schedules of about 4 or about 12 weeks were combined.

The CDR3 has 14 residues. Germline-derived CDR1 and CDR2 are MNHEY and SVGAGI. Trimming cost V 8 bases and J 0 bases, with 13 bases left between them. Findings and caveats of the study: A reported finding is that nearly half of spike-specific TCRs target unmutated variant regions. Across spike, vaccine-associated CD4 TCRs were found, dominant at 160-218 and 743-854. Seropositive status at baseline applied to only 6 or 7 AZD1222 recipients.

Libraries were prepared by immunoSEQ multiplex PCR; TCRdb keeps only in-frame clonotypes and omits some of them. The sample has 100,000 to 150,000 clones, approximately 89% seen once. Here the sequenced sample was peripheral blood, taken on day 0 of AZD1222 vaccination. The gene calls are TRBV6-5 and TRBJ1-1; no definite D call. The source is an adult in good health. This CDR3 reads CASRAARMNTEAFF. The DNA for the CDR3 is TGTGCCAGCCGCGCTGCCCGGATGAACACTGAAGCTTTCTTT.